This T cell receptor beta chain was obtained from a study of T-cell reconstitution after alpha-beta-depleted transplantation in children. Study observations and caveats: The study traced high day-60 TCRbeta diversity in some patients to surviving recipient T cells and thymic progenitors. At around two months after transplant, the alpha-beta T cells were reportedly derived from several hundred expanded clones that came from non-depleted graft cells. Newly produced T cells mostly provided counts and TCRbeta diversity after one year, as hyperexpanded clones declined.

Unique molecular identifiers were incorporated into the prepared TCRbeta library. TCRdb re-derived calls from the PCR reads in MiXCR, one entry per CDR3 protein. The sample yields about 1,000,000 distinct CDR3 sequences, under 30% seen once. The V gene's germline CDR1 is DFQATT and CDR2 SNEGSKA (reference sequence). V was shortened by 1 base and J by 0 bases, with 10 bases between the two germline ends. This CDR3 region has 15 residues. In its sample, this clonotype was seen a few times. Its antigen is undetermined. The source is a boy under two years old who had a stem cell transplant for SCID, so the T cells may come from the graft donor. The sequences come from PBMCs, mostly from graft donor cells, collected 360 days after TCRalphabeta/CD19-depleted stem cell transplant. V usage is TRBV20-1 and J usage is TRBJ1-5; D is perhaps TRBD1 (5 bases). The CDR3, as DNA: TGCAGTGCTAGAGGGGGGGACTATAGCAATCAGCCCCAGCATTTT. Amino acid sequence: CSARGGDYSNQPQHF.